The rows below give T cell receptor beta chains drawn from one sample of a study of blood T cell repertoires in COVID-19. Here immunoSEQ multiplex PCR was the method, and the copy in TCRdb shows in-frame clones only, minus some. Of about 270,000 clones in the sample, roughly 86% are singletons; the top ten hold about 8.7%. Sequencing was performed on peripheral blood. Receptors originate from a man aged 35-49 years with active or convalescent COVID-19. Each CDR3 is given with its conserved first and last residue. Each record gives: D gene, J gene, clone size, V gene, CDR3 DNA, CDR3 protein. A D gene is named only where the DNA matches it firmly. Where a row states a size, it is once, few, many or the class of an expanded clone; other rows omit it.

TRBD1	TRBJ1-2	.	TRBV5-6	TGTGCCAGCAGCTTGGCGAGGACAGGGGGCTATGGCTACACCTTC	CASSLARTGGYGYTF
.	TRBJ1-4	.	TRBV5-5	TGTGCCAGCAAAAGGGGGACTATAGATGAAAAACTGTTTTTT	CASKRGTIDEKLFF
.	TRBJ1-1	.	TRBV5-5	TGTGCCAGCAGCCCTAACTTTCAGGGGAACACTGAAGCTTTCTTT	CASSPNFQGNTEAFF
.	TRBJ1-5	.	TRBV24-1	TGTGCCACCAGTGAGTCTACTCTCCAGCCCCAGCATTTT	CATSESTLQPQHF
.	TRBJ2-5	.	TRBV6-5	TGTGCCAGCAGGGCGCCGGGGGAGACCCAGTACTTC	CASRAPGETQYF
TRBD1	TRBJ1-1	.	TRBV6-4	TGTGCCAGCCGTGACACAGGGGGAGCGAACACTGAAGCTTTCTTT	CASRDTGGANTEAFF
.	TRBJ1-1	once	TRBV7-9	TGTGCCAGCAGCCCTACGCATGAAGCTTTCTTT	CASSPTHEAFF
TRBD1	TRBJ1-6	few	TRBV5-1	TGCGCCAGCAGCCCCGGACAGGCCCTAGGGTCCCTCCACTTT	CASSPGQALGSLHF
.	TRBJ1-5	.	TRBV2	TGTGCCAGCAGGCGGAACTGGGGGGAGCCCCAGCATTTT	CASRRNWGEPQHF
.	TRBJ2-1	.	TRBV2	TGTGCCAGCAGGGCAGCTAGCGTTGAGCAGTTCTTC	CASRAASVEQFF
.	TRBJ2-5	.	TRBV10-1	TGCGCCAGCAGTGGTTCAGGGGAAGAGACCCAGTACTTC	CASSGSGEETQYF
TRBD1	TRBJ2-3	.	TRBV18	TGTGCCAGCTCTTTGTCCGGGACAGGGGTTCTCCCAGATACGCAGTATTTT	CASSLSGTGVLPDTQYF
TRBD1	TRBJ1-1	.	TRBV4-2	TGTGCCAGCAGCCGTAAGACAGGGACGAACACTGAAGCTTTCTTT	CASSRKTGTNTEAFF
.	TRBJ1-5	.	TRBV10-3	TGTGCCAGCTCCCCCGGAGGGAACCTCGGTCAGCCCCAGCATTTT	CASSPGGNLGQPQHF
TRBD1	TRBJ2-5	.	TRBV27	TGTGCCAGCAGCGAACAGGGGGAAGAGACCCAGTACTTC	CASSEQGEETQYF
TRBD1	TRBJ2-7	.	TRBV29-1	TGCAGCGTAAACTCAGGGGGCCTCTCTTACGAGCAGTACTTC	CSVNSGGLSYEQYF
TRBD1	TRBJ1-1	.	TRBV9	TGTGCCAGCAGCCCAAGGACAGGGCGGGAAGCTTTCTTT	CASSPRTGREAFF
.	TRBJ2-2	once	TRBV29-1	TGCAGCGTTGATGGAGATAACACCGGGGAGCTGTTTTTT	CSVDGDNTGELFF
TRBD2	TRBJ2-7	.	TRBV9	TGTGCCAGCAGCGCTAGCGGGGGGAGCTCCTACGAGCAGTACTTC	CASSASGGSSYEQYF
TRBD1	TRBJ1-6	few	TRBV27	TGTGCCAGCAGTACCCTGACAGGGGGTCTTTCACCCCTCCACTTT	CASSTLTGGLSPLHF
.	TRBJ1-1	.	TRBV10-2	TGCGCCAGTGAAAAACTCTCAGGCACTGAAGCTTTCTTT	CASEKLSGTEAFF
.	TRBJ1-4	.	TRBV7-9	TGTGCCAGCGGGGCCTTGCTCGATGAAAAACTGTTTTTT	CASGALLDEKLFF
.	TRBJ2-7	.	TRBV28	TGTGCCAGCAGCGGGATGGACGGGACTTCTTACGAGCAGTACTTC	CASSGMDGTSYEQYF
.	TRBJ1-4	.	TRBV18	TGTGCCAGCTCACCACAGATCACACATACAACTAATGAAAAACTGTTTTTT	CASSPQITHTTNEKLFF
TRBD2	TRBJ2-3	.	TRBV9	TGTGCCAGCAGCGTAGCGGTGACTAGCGGGGGAACAGATACGCAGTATTTT	CASSVAVTSGGTDTQYF
TRBD1	TRBJ1-4	.	TRBV4-1	TGCGCCAGCAGCCAAGATCCGAGGACAGGGGTCAGGGAAAAACTGTTTTTT	CASSQDPRTGVREKLFF
.	TRBJ1-1	.	TRBV11-2	TGTGCCAGCAGCTTAGTACGCGGGAATGAAGCTTTCTTT	CASSLVRGNEAFF
.	TRBJ1-2	.	TRBV12-5	TGTGCTAGTGGTTTGGTAGGAGGGGAGGGCTATGGCTACACCTTC	CASGLVGGEGYGYTF
TRBD1	TRBJ1-1	.	TRBV4-1	TGCGCCAGCAGCCACGGACAGGGACTGAACACTGAAGCTTTCTTT	CASSHGQGLNTEAFF
.	TRBJ1-1	.	TRBV15	TGTGCCACCAGCAGAGATTGGAGAATAGCGAACACTGAAGCTTTCTTT	CATSRDWRIANTEAFF
.	TRBJ1-4	.	TRBV10-3	TGTGCCATCAGGTCTCCGGGGTCTGGGTTTGAAAAACTGTTTTTT	CAIRSPGSGFEKLFF
.	TRBJ2-1	.	TRBV28	TGTGCCAGCGGGAGAGCGCTGTCCTACAATGAGCAGTTCTTC	CASGRALSYNEQFF
.	TRBJ2-7	.	TRBV30	TGTGCCTGGAGCCGACAGTTCTACGAGCAGTACTTC	CAWSRQFYEQYF
.	TRBJ1-1	.	TRBV5-4	TGTGCCAGCAGCTTGTTTGGGGGGGAGAACACTGAAGCTTTCTTT	CASSLFGGENTEAFF
TRBD1	TRBJ1-4	.	TRBV11-3	TGTGCCAGCAGCTCCACAGGGGTTGTGGAAAAACTGTTTTTT	CASSSTGVVEKLFF
.	TRBJ1-1	.	TRBV5-4	TGTGCCAGCAGATTTGGGGGCGGGGGGCCCGGCACTGAAGCTTTCTTT	CASRFGGGGPGTEAFF
.	TRBJ1-5	.	TRBV5-6	TGTGCCAGCAGCCCATGGTCAGGATCGGGGCAGCCCCAGCATTTT	CASSPWSGSGQPQHF
.	TRBJ2-6	.	TRBV19	TGTGCCAGTAGTATATCAGGGGCTGGGGCCAACGTCCTGACTTTC	CASSISGAGANVLTF
.	TRBJ1-3	.	TRBV28	TGTGCCAGCACCCTGGGAGGCTCTGGAAACACCATATATTTT	CASTLGGSGNTIYF
.	TRBJ1-2	.	TRBV27	TGTGCCAGCAGTTTCGGCTCGGAGGGAAGGGGCTACACCTTC	CASSFGSEGRGYTF
.	TRBJ2-7	once	TRBV6-5	TGTGCCAGCAGCAAGGGGTCCCGGCCCTACGAGCAGTACTTC	CASSKGSRPYEQYF
TRBD1	TRBJ2-7	.	TRBV27	TGTGCCAGCAGTTTAGGGGGACAGGGGGCCTACGAGCAGTACTTC	CASSLGGQGAYEQYF
TRBD1	TRBJ2-7	.	TRBV28	TGTGCCAGCAGTGGACAGGACCTCCCCTACGAGCAGTACTTC	CASSGQDLPYEQYF
.	TRBJ1-6	.	TRBV6-1	TGTGCCAGCAGTGAAGTGAGACAGCAAAAACCGAAGTTT	CASSEVRQQKPKF
.	TRBJ1-6	.	TRBV30	TGTGCCTGGAGTGTAGGACTGGATAATTCACCCCTCCACTTT	CAWSVGLDNSPLHF
TRBD1	TRBJ1-5	.	TRBV3-1/TRBV3-2	TGTGCCAGCAGCCAAGATAGGGGACAGGCGCAGCCCCAGCATTTT	CASSQDRGQAQPQHF
.	TRBJ1-2	.	TRBV7-9	TGTGCCAGCATCCCGGCCGGTGGGCGCCACGGCTACACCTTC	CASIPAGGRHGYTF
TRBD1	TRBJ2-1	.	TRBV5-1	TGCGCCAGCAGCTTGTTTCAACCAAACAGGGGGGAGGTCAATGAGCAGTTCTTC	CASSLFQPNRGEVNEQFF
TRBD1	TRBJ1-2	few	TRBV5-1	TGCGCCAGCAGCTTGACAGGGGTTGGAAGAGACTATGGCTACACCTTC	CASSLTGVGRDYGYTF
TRBD1	TRBJ1-5	.	TRBV4-1	TGCGCCAGCAGCCAAGCTTGGACAGGGGATCAGCCCCAGCATTTT	CASSQAWTGDQPQHF
TRBD1	TRBJ2-1	.	TRBV19	TGTGCCAGTAGTCTTGGACAGGGGGGGTACAATGAGCAGTTCTTC	CASSLGQGGYNEQFF
.	TRBJ1-3	.	TRBV28	TGTGCCAGCAGTTTCAACTCTGGAAACACCATATATTTT	CASSFNSGNTIYF
TRBD2	TRBJ2-5	.	TRBV6-5	TGTGCCAGCAGTTATGCGGGGGGTCCTGAAGAGACCCAGTACTTC	CASSYAGGPEETQYF
.	TRBJ1-5	.	TRBV2	TGTGCCAGCAGTGTCGGTCAGCCCCAGCATTTT	CASSVGQPQHF
.	TRBJ2-7	.	TRBV11-2	TGTGCCAGCAGCTCACACAGGGTACAAGGATTCTACGAGCAGTACTTC	CASSSHRVQGFYEQYF